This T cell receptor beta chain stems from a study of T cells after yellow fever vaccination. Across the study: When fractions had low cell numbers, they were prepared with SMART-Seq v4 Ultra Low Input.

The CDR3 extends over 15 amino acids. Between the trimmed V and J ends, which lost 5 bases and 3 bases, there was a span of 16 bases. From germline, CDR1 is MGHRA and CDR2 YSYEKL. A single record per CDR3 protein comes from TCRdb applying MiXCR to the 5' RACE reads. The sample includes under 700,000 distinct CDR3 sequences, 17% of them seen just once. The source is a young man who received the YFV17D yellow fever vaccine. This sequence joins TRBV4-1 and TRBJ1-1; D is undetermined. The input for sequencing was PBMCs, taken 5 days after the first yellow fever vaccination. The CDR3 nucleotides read TGCGCCAGCAGCGCCCTATCCGGGGTGGACACTGAAGCTTTCTTT. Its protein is CASSALSGVDTEAFF.